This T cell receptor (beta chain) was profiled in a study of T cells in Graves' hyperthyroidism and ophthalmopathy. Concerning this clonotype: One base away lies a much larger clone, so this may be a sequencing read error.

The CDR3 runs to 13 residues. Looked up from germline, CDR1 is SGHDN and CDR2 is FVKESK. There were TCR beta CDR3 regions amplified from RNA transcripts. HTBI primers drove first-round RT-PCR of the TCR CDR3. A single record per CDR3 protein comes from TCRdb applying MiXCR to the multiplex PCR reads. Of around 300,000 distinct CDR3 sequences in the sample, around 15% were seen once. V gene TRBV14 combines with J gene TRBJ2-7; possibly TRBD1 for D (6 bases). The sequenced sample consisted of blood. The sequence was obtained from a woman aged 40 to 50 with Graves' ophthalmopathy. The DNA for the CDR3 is TGTGCCAGCAGCCCTCGGACAGCCAACGAGGAGTACTTC. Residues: CASSPRTANEEYF.